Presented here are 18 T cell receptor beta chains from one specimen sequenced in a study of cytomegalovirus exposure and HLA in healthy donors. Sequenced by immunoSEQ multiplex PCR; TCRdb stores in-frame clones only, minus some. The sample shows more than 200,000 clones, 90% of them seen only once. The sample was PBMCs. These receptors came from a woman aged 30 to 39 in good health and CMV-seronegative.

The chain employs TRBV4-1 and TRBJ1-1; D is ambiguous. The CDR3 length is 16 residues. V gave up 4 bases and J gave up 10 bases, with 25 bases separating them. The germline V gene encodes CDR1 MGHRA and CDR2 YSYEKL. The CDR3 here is CASSRPGMTDSRRAFF. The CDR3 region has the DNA TGCGCCAGCAGCCGTCCCGGCATGACGGACTCCCGTCGAGCTTTCTTT.

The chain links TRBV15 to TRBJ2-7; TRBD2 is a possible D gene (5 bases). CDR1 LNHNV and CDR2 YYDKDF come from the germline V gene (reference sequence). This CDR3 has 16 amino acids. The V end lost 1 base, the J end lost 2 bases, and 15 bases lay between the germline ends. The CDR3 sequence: CATSRGGEDFAYEQYF. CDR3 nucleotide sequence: TGTGCCACCAGCAGAGGAGGAGAGGACTTCGCCTACGAGCAGTACTTC.

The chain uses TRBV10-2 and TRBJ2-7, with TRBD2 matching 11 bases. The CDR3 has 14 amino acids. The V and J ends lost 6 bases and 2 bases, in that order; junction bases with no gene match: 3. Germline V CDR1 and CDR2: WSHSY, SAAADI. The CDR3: CASRTSGKTYEQYF. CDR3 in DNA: TGCGCCAGCAGGACTAGCGGGAAAACCTACGAGCAGTACTTC.

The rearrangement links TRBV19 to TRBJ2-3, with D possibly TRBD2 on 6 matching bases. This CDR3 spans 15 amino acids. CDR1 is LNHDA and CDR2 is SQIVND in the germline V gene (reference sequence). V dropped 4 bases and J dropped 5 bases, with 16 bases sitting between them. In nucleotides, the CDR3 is TGTGCCAGTAGTACCCAGGGACTGGGCCAAGATACGCAGTATTTT. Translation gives CASSTQGLGQDTQYF.

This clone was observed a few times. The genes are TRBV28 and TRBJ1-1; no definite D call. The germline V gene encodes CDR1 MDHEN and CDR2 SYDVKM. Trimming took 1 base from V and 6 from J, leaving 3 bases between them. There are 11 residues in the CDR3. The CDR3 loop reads CASSLFPEAFF. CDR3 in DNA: TGTGCCAGCAGTTTATTCCCTGAAGCTTTCTTT.

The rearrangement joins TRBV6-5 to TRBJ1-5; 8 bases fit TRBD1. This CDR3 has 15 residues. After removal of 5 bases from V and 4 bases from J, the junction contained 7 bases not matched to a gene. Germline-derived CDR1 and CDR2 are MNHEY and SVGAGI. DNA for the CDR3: TGTGCCAGCAGTCCTGCAGGGGGCCGGAATCAGCCCCAGCATTTT. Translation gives CASSPAGGRNQPQHF.

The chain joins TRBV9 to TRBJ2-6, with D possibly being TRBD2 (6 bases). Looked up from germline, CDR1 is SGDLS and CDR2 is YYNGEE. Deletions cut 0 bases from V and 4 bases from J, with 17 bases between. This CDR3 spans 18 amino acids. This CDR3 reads CASSVGRDSRRGANVLTF. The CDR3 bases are TGTGCCAGCAGCGTAGGGCGGGATTCAAGGAGAGGGGCCAACGTCCTGACTTTC.

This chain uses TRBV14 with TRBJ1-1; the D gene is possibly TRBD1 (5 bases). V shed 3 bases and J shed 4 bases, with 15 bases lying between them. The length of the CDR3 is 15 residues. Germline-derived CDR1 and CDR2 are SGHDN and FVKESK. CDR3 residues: CASSHASGLSTEAFF. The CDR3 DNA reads TGTGCCAGCAGCCATGCATCGGGGCTTAGCACTGAAGCTTTCTTT.

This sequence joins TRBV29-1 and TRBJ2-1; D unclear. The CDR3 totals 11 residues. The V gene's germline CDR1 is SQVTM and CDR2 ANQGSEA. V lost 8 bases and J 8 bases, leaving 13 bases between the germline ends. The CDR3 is CSTLSVDEQFF. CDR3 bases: TGCAGCACCCTATCGGTTGATGAGCAGTTCTTC.

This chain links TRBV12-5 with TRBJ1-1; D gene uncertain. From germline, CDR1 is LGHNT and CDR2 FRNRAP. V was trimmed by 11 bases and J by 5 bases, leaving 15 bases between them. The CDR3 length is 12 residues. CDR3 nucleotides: TGTGCTCGAAAATCTCAAGGGACTGAAGCTTTCTTT. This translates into CARKSQGTEAFF.

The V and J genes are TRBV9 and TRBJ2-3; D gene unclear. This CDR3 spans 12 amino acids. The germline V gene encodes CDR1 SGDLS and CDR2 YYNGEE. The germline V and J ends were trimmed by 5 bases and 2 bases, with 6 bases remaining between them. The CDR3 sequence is CASSFDTDTQYF. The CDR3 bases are TGTGCCAGCAGTTTTGACACAGATACGCAGTATTTT.

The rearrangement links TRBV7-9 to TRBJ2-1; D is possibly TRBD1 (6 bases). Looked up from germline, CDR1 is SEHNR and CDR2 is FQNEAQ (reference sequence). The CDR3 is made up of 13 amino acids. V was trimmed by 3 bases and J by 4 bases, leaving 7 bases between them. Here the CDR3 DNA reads TGTGCCAGCAGCTTCGGACAGTACAATGAGCAGTTCTTC. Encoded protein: CASSFGQYNEQFF.

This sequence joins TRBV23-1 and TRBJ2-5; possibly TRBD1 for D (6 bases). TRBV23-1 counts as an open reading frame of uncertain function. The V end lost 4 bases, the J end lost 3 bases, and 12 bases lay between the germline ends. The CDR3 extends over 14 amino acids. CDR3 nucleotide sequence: TGCGCCAGCAGTCCTGGGACACCTGAAGAGACCCAGTACTTC. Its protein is CASSPGTPEETQYF.

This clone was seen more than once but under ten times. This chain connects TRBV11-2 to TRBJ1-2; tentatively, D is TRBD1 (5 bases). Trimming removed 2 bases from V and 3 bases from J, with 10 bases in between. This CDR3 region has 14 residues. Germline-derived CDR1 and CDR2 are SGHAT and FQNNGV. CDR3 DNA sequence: TGTGCCAGCAGCTTAAGTGGGGGTGACTATGGCTACACCTTC. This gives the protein CASSLSGGDYGYTF.

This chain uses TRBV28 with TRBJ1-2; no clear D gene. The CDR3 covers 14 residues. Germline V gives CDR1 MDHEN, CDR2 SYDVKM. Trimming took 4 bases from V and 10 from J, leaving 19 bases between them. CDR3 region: CASSSADTYSYYTF. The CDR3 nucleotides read TGTGCCAGCAGTTCCGCTGATACCTACAGCTACTACACCTTC.

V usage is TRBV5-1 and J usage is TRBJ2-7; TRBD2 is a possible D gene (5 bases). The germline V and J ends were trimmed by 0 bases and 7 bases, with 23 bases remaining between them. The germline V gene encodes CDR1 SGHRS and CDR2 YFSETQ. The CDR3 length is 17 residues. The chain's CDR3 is CASSLGPNTTGSFEQYF. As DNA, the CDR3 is TGCGCCAGCAGCTTGGGTCCCAACACGACGGGGTCCTTTGAGCAGTACTTC.

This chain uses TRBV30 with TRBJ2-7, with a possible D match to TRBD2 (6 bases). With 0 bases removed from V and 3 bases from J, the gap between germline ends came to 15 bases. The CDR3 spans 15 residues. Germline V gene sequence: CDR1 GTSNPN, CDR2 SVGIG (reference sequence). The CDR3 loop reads CAWSVGGTGLYEQYF. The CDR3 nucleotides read TGTGCCTGGAGTGTAGGCGGGACTGGGCTCTACGAGCAGTACTTC. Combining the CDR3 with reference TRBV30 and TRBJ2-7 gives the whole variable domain SQTIHQWPATLVQPVGSPLSLECTVEGTSNPNLYWYRQAAGRGLQLLFYSVGIGQISSEVPQNLSASRPQDRQFILSSKKLLLSDSGFYLCAWSVGGTGLYEQYFGPGTRLTVT.

The CDR3 DNA follows: TGTGCCAGCAGCTTGGGATGGGAGCCCACAGATACGCAGTATTTT. Translation gives CASSLGWEPTDTQYF. V gene TRBV7-9 combines with J gene TRBJ2-3; D may be TRBD2 (5 bases). V was shortened by 3 bases and J by 2 bases, with 12 bases between the two germline ends. Germline V gene sequence: CDR1 SEHNR, CDR2 FQNEAQ (reference sequence). The CDR3 length is 15 residues. Variable domain in full (rest from reference TRBV7-9 and TRBJ2-3): DTGVSQNPRHKITKRGQNVTFRCDPISEHNRLYWYRQTLGQGPEFLTYFQNEAQLEKSRLLSDRFSAERPKGSFSTLEIQRTEQGDSAMYLCASSLGWEPTDTQYFGPGTRLTVL.